The 12 T cell receptor beta chains below all came from one sample that was sequenced in a study of shared clonotypes between healthy human individuals. Clones were read by immunoSEQ multiplex PCR, and TCRdb kept only the in-frame ones, dropping some. Among some 2.4 million clones, 93% were seen once, and the ten largest hold about 0.38%. The sequenced material came from naive CD4+ T cells from PBMCs. Subset reported: CD45RA+ positively selected. The source is a man aged 18 to 29 in good health. Some clones in this sample may be carry-over from other donors' samples.

This clone was observed once. The CDR3 region is CASRFQETQYF. In DNA form, the CDR3 reads TGTGCCAGCCGTTTCCAAGAGACCCAGTACTTC. The chain couples TRBV18 to TRBJ2-5, with D unclear. Trimming cost V 8 bases and J 1 base, with 5 bases left between them. The CDR3 loop spans 11 amino acids. Germline V gene sequence: CDR1 KGHSH, CDR2 LQKENI.

CDR3 coding DNA: TGTGCCAGTACTCCCCCCGGCAGAGATACGCAGTATTTT. Translated: CASTPPGRDTQYF. V and J are TRBV19 and TRBJ2-3; D is unclear. Germline-derived CDR1 and CDR2 are LNHDA and SQIVND (reference sequence). The length of the CDR3 is 13 residues. V was shortened by 7 bases and J by 5 bases, with 13 bases between the two germline ends.

The chain combines TRBV4-2 with TRBJ2-7; D may be TRBD2 (6 bases). The V gene's germline CDR1 is LGHNA and CDR2 YNFKEQ. V lost 5 bases to trimming and J lost 2 bases, with 19 bases between them. The CDR3 is 16 residues long. Here the CDR3 reads CASSLKRGGTTYEQYF. In DNA, the CDR3 is TGTGCCAGCAGCTTAAAAAGGGGCGGGACCACCTACGAGCAGTACTTC.

In the case of this clone: The same CDR3 arises from other DNA sequences in this sample as well. The chain employs TRBV6-5 and TRBJ2-7, with TRBD2 matching over 8 bases. Germline CDR1 and CDR2: MNHEY and SVGAGI. The V segment lost 1 base and the J segment 0 bases; nucleotides outside the gene matches: 2. This CDR3 comprises 15 residues. The CDR3 loop reads CASSYYSGTSYEQYF. The CDR3 coding sequence is TGTGCCAGCAGTTACTATAGCGGGACCTCCTACGAGCAGTACTTC.

This chain joins TRBV29-1 and TRBJ2-3, with D maybe TRBD2 (5 bases). The CDR3 length is 15 residues. Deletions cut 1 base from V and 4 bases from J, with 15 bases between. In germline, CDR1 is SQVTM, CDR2 ANQGSEA. CDR3 nucleotide sequence: TGCAGCGTTGAAGGGATTGGCGGGCAGGCAGATACGCAGTATTTT. It translates to CSVEGIGGQADTQYF.

The rearrangement joins TRBV5-4 to TRBJ2-3; D gene unclear. Germline V lookup: CDR1 SGHNT, CDR2 YYREEE (reference sequence). The V end lost 0 bases, the J end lost 9 bases, and 11 bases lay between the germline ends. The CDR3 has 13 amino acids. Here the CDR3 reads CASSLGQDRTQYF. As DNA, the CDR3 is TGTGCCAGCAGCTTGGGCCAGGATCGCACGCAGTATTTT.

This chain connects TRBV2 to TRBJ2-2; 9 bases match TRBD2. Germline CDR1 SNHLY, CDR2 FYNNEI. V was pared by 10 bases and J by 5 bases, with 8 bases of the junction left unmatched. The CDR3 is 14 amino acids. The DNA of the CDR3 is TGTGCCACAGGGCGGGAGGGCCGGACCGGGGAGCTGTTTTTT. Translating it yields CATGREGRTGELFF.

V usage is TRBV10-2 and J usage is TRBJ2-6, with no clear D. Trimming took off 6 bases at V and 5 bases at J, with 11 bases between the two ends. The length of the CDR3 is 14 residues. Germline CDR1 reads WSHSY; CDR2 reads SAAADI. The CDR3 coding sequence is TGCGCCAGCAGCCTAGGGTCGAGGGCCAACGTCCTGACTTTC. It translates to CASSLGSRANVLTF.

V gene TRBV28 combines with J gene TRBJ1-5, with a weak D call TRBD1 (5 bases). CDR1 is MDHEN and CDR2 is SYDVKM in the germline V gene. The CDR3 extends over 16 amino acids. V was trimmed by 6 bases and J by 10 bases, leaving 25 bases between them. CDR3 sequence (DNA): TGTGCCAGCAGACCCTCCGCGGGACGGCCCGCTCACCCCCAGCATTTT. Translation gives CASRPSAGRPAHPQHF.

The chain carries TRBV5-8 and TRBJ2-7; D call uncertain. CDR1 is SGHTS, CDR2 YDEGEE, per germline. The CDR3 extends over 15 amino acids. V lost 1 base to trimming and J lost 7 bases, with 18 bases between them. Here the CDR3 DNA reads TGTGCCAGCAGCTTGCTCTTGTCCAGGCCCGGGGAGCAGTACTTC. Residues: CASSLLLSRPGEQYF.

V and J are TRBV9 and TRBJ1-2; D is uncertain. Deletions cut 2 bases from V and 5 bases from J, with 10 bases between. Germline lookup yields CDR1 SGDLS and CDR2 YYNGEE. The CDR3 spans 13 residues. CDR3 loop: CASSVAPRYGYTF. The CDR3 DNA reads TGTGCCAGCAGCGTTGCACCCCGGTATGGCTACACCTTC.

The chain uses TRBV27 and TRBJ2-1, with TRBD2 matching 15 bases. Germline V gene sequence: CDR1 MNHEY, CDR2 SMNVEV (reference sequence). The CDR3 has 17 residues. The trim removed 3 bases at V and 8 bases at J, leaving 8 bases unmatched. The CDR3, as DNA: TGTGCCAGCAGTTTTCGAAGGACTAGCGGGAGGGCATATGAGCAGTTCTTC. Protein product: CASSFRRTSGRAYEQFF.